These 24 T cell receptor beta chains were sequenced from one sample in a study of blood T cell repertoires in COVID-19. Assay used: immunoSEQ multiplex PCR; TCRdb lists only in-frame clones, some missing. The top ten clones hold 1% to 1.3% of a sample with 300,000 or so clones, around nine tenths of them seen once. The sequenced material came from PBMCs or T cells enriched from blood (not recorded which). The origin of the receptors is a woman in her twenties or thirties who had recovered from COVID-19.

The V and J genes are TRBV5-4 and TRBJ2-7; 12 bases map to TRBD2. There are 18 residues in the CDR3. Per germline, CDR1 SGHNT and CDR2 YYREEE (reference sequence). The V and J ends lost 0 bases and 1 base, in that order; junction bases with no gene match: 8. CDR3 DNA: TGTGCCAGCAGCTTGGGACCTAGCGGGAGGGCCGGGTCCTACGAGCAGTACTTC. This encodes CASSLGPSGRAGSYEQYF.

The CDR3 nucleotides read TGTGCCAGCAGCTTACTAGCGGGAGGGCGAGATGAGCAGTTCTTC. This gives the protein CASSLLAGGRDEQFF. The chain is built from TRBV7-8 and TRBJ2-1, with 12 bases fitting TRBD2. The CDR3 totals 15 residues. The V segment lost 2 bases and the J segment 8 bases; nucleotides outside the gene matches: 4. In germline, CDR1 is SGHVS, CDR2 FQNEAQ.

The chain carries TRBV5-5 and TRBJ2-3, with D possibly TRBD1 on 6 matching bases. The V and J ends lost 4 bases and 2 bases respectively, with 11 bases between them. The CDR3 contains 14 residues. Germline-derived CDR1 and CDR2 are SGHKS and YYEKEE (reference sequence). The CDR3 sequence: CASSLWDITDTQYF. The CDR3 nucleotides read TGTGCCAGCAGCCTGTGGGACATCACAGATACGCAGTATTTT.

A word on this clone: The same CDR3 can be traced to other DNA sequences in this sample. The CDR3 reads CASSLGGPQETQYF. For the CDR3, the DNA is TGTGCCAGCAGTTTGGGGGGACCCCAAGAGACCCAGTACTTC. This rearrangement joins TRBV28 to TRBJ2-5; perhaps TRBD2 as D (6 bases). Deletions cut 3 bases from V and 1 base from J, with 9 bases between. Germline assignment: CDR1 MDHEN and CDR2 SYDVKM. There are 14 residues in the CDR3.

The chain recombines TRBV30 with TRBJ2-1; D may be TRBD1 (6 bases). Trimming shortened V by 2 bases and J by 4 bases, and 15 bases separated the two germline ends. Germline lookup yields CDR1 GTSNPN and CDR2 SVGIG (reference sequence). The CDR3 is 15 residues long. The CDR3 DNA is TGTGCCTGGAGTTCTGGGACAAATTCTTACAATGAGCAGTTCTTC. This codes for CAWSSGTNSYNEQFF.

The rearrangement links TRBV28 to TRBJ1-1, with TRBD1 matching over 7 bases. With 2 bases clipped from V and 7 bases from J, the junction kept 1 base outside the gene matches. The germline V gene has CDR1 MDHEN and CDR2 SYDVKM. CDR3 length: 12 residues. DNA of the CDR3: TGTGCCAGCAGTTTAGGGACAGATGAAGCTTTCTTT. It encodes CASSLGTDEAFF.

This clone was seen once. This chain connects TRBV19 to TRBJ2-6; 11 positions match TRBD1. Losses at the gene ends were 8 bases for V and 12 bases for J; bases not matched to a gene: 12. The CDR3 spans 15 residues. Per germline, CDR1 LNHDA and CDR2 SQIVND (reference sequence). The CDR3 DNA reads TGTGCCAGTTTCTCTGGGACAGGGGGAAAAGGCGTCCTGACTTTC. It specifies CASFSGTGGKGVLTF.

The chain joins TRBV12-3 or TRBV12-4 to TRBJ2-1; TRBD2 aligns across 11 bases. The CDR3 loop spans 12 amino acids. J was trimmed by 10 bases and V by 6 bases; bases with no gene match: 2. The CDR3 sequence: CASSRLAGEQFF. In nucleotides, the CDR3 is TGTGCCAGCAGCCGACTAGCGGGGGAGCAGTTCTTC.

The chain combines TRBV3-1 (or the pseudogene TRBV3-2) with TRBJ1-5; TRBD1 agrees at 7 bases. After removal of 0 bases from V and 7 bases from J, the junction contained 6 bases not matched to a gene. CDR1 LGHDT and CDR2 YNNKEL come from the germline V gene (reference sequence). There are 15 residues in the CDR3. The CDR3 DNA sequence: TGTGCCAGCAGCCAAGACCAGGGGGGACGGCAGCCCCAGCATTTT. It yields the protein CASSQDQGGRQPQHF.

The chain has TRBV6-1 and TRBJ1-1; D gene ambiguous. Trimming removed 0 bases from V and 11 bases from J, with 16 bases in between. This CDR3 spans 14 amino acids. Germline loops: CDR1 MNHNS, CDR2 SASEGT. The chain's CDR3 is CASSEAGLSDAAFF. The CDR3 nucleotides read TGTGCCAGCAGTGAAGCGGGCCTTAGTGATGCGGCTTTCTTT.

The chain links TRBV2 to TRBJ2-2, with D possibly matching TRBD1 (5 bases). The CDR3 runs 15 residues. V was clipped by 7 bases and J by 2 bases, with 14 bases between them. In germline, CDR1 is SNHLY, CDR2 FYNNEI. CDR3 coding DNA: TGTGCCAGCATAGGTGGGGCAGTTAACACCGGGGAGCTGTTTTTT. It specifies CASIGGAVNTGELFF.

The CDR3 DNA reads TGTGCCAGCAGCGTAGCCAGGAATGCTGAAGCTTTCTTT. Translation: CASSVARNAEAFF. V usage is TRBV9 and J usage is TRBJ1-1; D ambiguous. Trimming removed 0 bases at V and 6 bases at J, with 9 bases between. The CDR3 has 13 amino acids. Looked up from germline, CDR1 is SGDLS and CDR2 is YYNGEE.

The rearrangement joins TRBV5-4 to TRBJ2-7; 16 nucleotides match TRBD2. CDR1 and CDR2 (germline): SGHNT, YYREEE (reference sequence). The ends lost 5 bases at V and 3 bases at J; junction bases unmatched: 2. The CDR3 length is 15 residues. CDR3 nucleotides: TGTGCCAGCAGGGGACTAGCGGGAGGGGGCTACGAGCAGTACTTC. It specifies CASRGLAGGGYEQYF.

The chain joins TRBV21-1 to TRBJ1-2; no DNA check was done on the table's D call, TRBD1. TRBV21-1 is classified as a pseudogene. This CDR3 comprises 15 residues. The CDR3 loop reads CASSRPQVQGYGYTF. The CDR3 DNA reads TGTGCCAGCAGCAGACCACAGGTCCAGGGCTATGGCTACACCTTC.

The rearrangement links TRBV5-4 to TRBJ2-4, with no clear D. V dropped 4 bases and J dropped 2 bases, with 13 bases sitting between them. The CDR3 totals 15 residues. Per germline, CDR1 SGHNT and CDR2 YYREEE (reference sequence). The CDR3 sequence is CASSPSVGSKNIQYF. CDR3 nucleotide sequence: TGTGCCAGCAGCCCGAGCGTAGGCTCCAAAAACATTCAGTACTTC.

The chain combines TRBV18 with TRBJ2-5; D unclear. V lost 2 bases and J 4 bases, leaving 17 bases between the germline ends. Germline V gene data show CDR1 as KGHSH and CDR2 as LQKENI. This CDR3 comprises 16 residues. CDR3 coding DNA: TGTGCCAGCTCACCAGAGAATCCGGTCCTTGGAGAGACCCAGTACTTC. This encodes CASSPENPVLGETQYF.

The rearrangement joins TRBV7-2 to TRBJ1-1; tentatively, D is TRBD1 (5 bases). Trimming left V 4 bases short and J 2 bases short, with 11 bases between. The V gene's germline CDR1 is SGHTA and CDR2 FQGNSA. The CDR3 contains 14 residues. CDR3 sequence reads: CASSSWGVNTEAFF. The DNA of the CDR3 is TGTGCCAGCAGCTCATGGGGGGTTAACACTGAAGCTTTCTTT.

The chain links TRBV15 to TRBJ2-1; 12 bases match TRBD2. The CDR3 runs to 16 residues. J gave up 6 bases and V 1 base, and 4 bases lay outside the gene matches. Germline V gene lookup returns CDR1 LNHNV and CDR2 YYDKDF (reference sequence). The DNA of the CDR3 is TGTGCCACCAGCAGAGGAGGACTAGCGGGAAGCAATGAGCAGTTCTTC. It codes for CATSRGGLAGSNEQFF.

The chain joins TRBV4-2 to TRBJ2-7, with D possibly matching TRBD1 (6 bases). Per the germline V gene, CDR1 is LGHNA and CDR2 is YNFKEQ. CDR3 length: 18 amino acids. V was pared by 0 bases and J by 0 bases, with 18 bases between. The CDR3 loop reads CASSQERGTGPCSYEQYF. In DNA form, the CDR3 reads TGTGCCAGCAGCCAAGAAAGGGGGACCGGGCCTTGCTCCTACGAGCAGTACTTC.

V is TRBV11-3 and J is TRBJ2-2; TRBD2 matches 8 bases. V gave up 5 bases and J gave up 4 bases; unmatched junction bases: 12. This CDR3 has 17 amino acids. CDR1 and CDR2 from the germline V gene are SGHNT and YENEEA. CDR3 coding DNA: TGTGCCAGCAGCGTATCCTCCGGGGGGGGCATCACCGGGGAGCTGTTTTTT. Amino acids: CASSVSSGGGITGELFF. Using reference TRBV11-3 and TRBJ2-2 for the parts outside the CDR3, the full variable domain is EAGVVQSPRYKIIEKKQPVAFWCNPISGHNTLYWYLQNLGQGPELLIRYENEEAVDDSQLPKDRFSAERLKGVDSTLKIQPAELGDSAVYLCASSVSSGGGITGELFFGEGSRLTVL.

Details on this clone: At one boundary the junction diverges from the germline segment, which might be a read error. CDR3 region: CSFRKSSEQYF. CDR3 nucleotides: TGCAGCTTTAGAAAATCCTCCGAGCAGTACTTC. The chain carries TRBV29-1 and TRBJ2-7; D not certain. Germline CDR1 is SQVTM and CDR2 is ANQGSEA. The CDR3 extends over 11 amino acids.

A single count supports this clone. This chain joins TRBV5-6 and TRBJ2-2; D is perhaps TRBD2 (5 bases). CDR3 length: 14 residues. Trimming cost V 1 base and J 2 bases, with 6 bases left between them. Germline-derived CDR1 and CDR2 are SGHDT and YYEEEE. The chain's CDR3 is CASSLSGNTGELFF. In nucleotides, the CDR3 is TGTGCCAGCAGCTTGAGCGGAAACACCGGGGAGCTGTTTTTT.

This clone was seen once. The DNA of the CDR3 is TGTGCCAGTGCAAAAATAGGGGGGACAGTGAACACTGAAGCTTTCTTT. Translating gives CASAKIGGTVNTEAFF. The chain joins TRBV27 to TRBJ1-1, with 7 nucleotides matching TRBD1. Looked up from germline, CDR1 is MNHEY and CDR2 is SMNVEV (reference sequence). Trimming cost V 9 bases and J 0 bases; bases outside gene matches: 13. The CDR3 extends over 16 amino acids.

The chain links TRBV5-4 to TRBJ2-2, with a possible D match to TRBD2 (5 bases). Germline CDR1 SGHNT, CDR2 YYREEE (reference sequence). The V and J ends lost 6 bases and 1 base respectively, with 16 bases between them. This CDR3 has 16 amino acids. The CDR3 here is CASNLGERGNTGELFF. For the CDR3, the DNA is TGTGCCAGCAACCTGGGAGAGCGTGGGAACACCGGGGAGCTGTTTTTT.